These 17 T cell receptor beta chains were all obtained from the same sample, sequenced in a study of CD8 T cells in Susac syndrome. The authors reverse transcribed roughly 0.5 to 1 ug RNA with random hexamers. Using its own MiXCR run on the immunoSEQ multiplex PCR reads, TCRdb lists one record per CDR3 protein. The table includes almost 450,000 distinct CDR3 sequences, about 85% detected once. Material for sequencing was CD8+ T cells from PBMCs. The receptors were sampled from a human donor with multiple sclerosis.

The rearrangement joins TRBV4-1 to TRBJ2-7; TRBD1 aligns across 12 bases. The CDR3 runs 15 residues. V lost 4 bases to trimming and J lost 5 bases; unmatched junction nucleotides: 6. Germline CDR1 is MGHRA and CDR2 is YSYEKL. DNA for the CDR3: TGCGCCAGCAGCCTATCCGGGACAGGGGGCGACGAGCAGTACTTC. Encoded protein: CASSLSGTGGDEQYF.

CDR3 in DNA: TGCGCCAGCAGCCAAGATGCAGGGGGCGTCCATACTAGCTCCTACGAGCAGTACTTC. Its translation is CASSQDAGGVHTSSYEQYF. This chain links TRBV4-1 with TRBJ2-7; 8 bases are a match to TRBD1. This CDR3 contains 19 residues. Trimming removed 0 bases from V and 0 bases from J; junction bases left unmatched: 13. Germline V CDR1 and CDR2: MGHRA, YSYEKL.

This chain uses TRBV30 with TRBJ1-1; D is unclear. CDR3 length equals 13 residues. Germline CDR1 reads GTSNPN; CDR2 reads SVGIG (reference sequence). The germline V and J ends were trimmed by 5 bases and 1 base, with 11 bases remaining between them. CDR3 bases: TGTGCCTGGTTCGTGGGAGGGAACACTGAAGCTTTCTTT. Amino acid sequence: CAWFVGGNTEAFF.

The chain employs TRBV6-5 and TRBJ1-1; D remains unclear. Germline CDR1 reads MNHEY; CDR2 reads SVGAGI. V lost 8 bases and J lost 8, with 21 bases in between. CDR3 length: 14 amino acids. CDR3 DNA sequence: TGTGCCAGCCAAACGGATCCGAGTTTGGTAGAAGCTTTCTTT. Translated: CASQTDPSLVEAFF.

The CDR3 DNA sequence: TGTGCCAGCAGCGACCGGGGCCTGGAGCCGACTTACGGCTACACCTTC. Encoded protein: CASSDRGLEPTYGYTF. The chain carries TRBV6-1 and TRBJ1-2; D is perhaps TRBD1 (5 bases). CDR1 is MNHNS, CDR2 SASEGT, per germline. The CDR3 has 16 residues. Between the trimmed V and J ends, which lost 6 bases and 8 bases, there was a span of 25 bases.

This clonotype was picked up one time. The CDR3, as DNA: TGCAGCGTTGAAGTGTACGGGGAGGGGTTGGACACTGAAGCTTTCTTT. This codes for CSVEVYGEGLDTEAFF. V is TRBV29-1 and J is TRBJ1-1; possible D gene TRBD1, 5 bases. Trimming left V 1 base short and J 3 bases short, with 18 bases between. The germline V gene has CDR1 SQVTM and CDR2 ANQGSEA. The CDR3 contains 16 residues.

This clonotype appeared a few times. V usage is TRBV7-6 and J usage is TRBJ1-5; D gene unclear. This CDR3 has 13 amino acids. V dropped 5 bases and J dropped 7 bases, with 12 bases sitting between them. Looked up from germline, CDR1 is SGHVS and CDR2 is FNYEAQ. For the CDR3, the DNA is TGTGCCAGCAGCCCTGACCTGGAACAGCCCCAGCATTTT. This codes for CASSPDLEQPQHF.

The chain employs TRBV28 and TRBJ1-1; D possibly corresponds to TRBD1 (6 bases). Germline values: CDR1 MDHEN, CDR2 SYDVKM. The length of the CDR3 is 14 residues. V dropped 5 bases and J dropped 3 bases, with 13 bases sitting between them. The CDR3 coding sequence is TGTGCCAGCAGTCCCCAGGGGATATACACTGAAGCTTTCTTT. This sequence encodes CASSPQGIYTEAFF.

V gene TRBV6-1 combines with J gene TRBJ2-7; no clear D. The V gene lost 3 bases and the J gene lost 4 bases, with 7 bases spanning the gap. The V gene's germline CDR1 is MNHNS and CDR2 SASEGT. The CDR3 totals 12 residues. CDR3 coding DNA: TGTGCCAGCAGTGAGACGGGTTACGAGCAGTACTTC. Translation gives CASSETGYEQYF.

This CDR3 is CASSLVPHNEQFF. The CDR3 DNA sequence: TGTGCCAGCAGCTTAGTTCCCCACAATGAGCAGTTCTTC. The chain has TRBV7-9 and TRBJ2-1; D remains ambiguous. Germline V gene sequence: CDR1 SEHNR, CDR2 FQNEAQ (reference sequence). The CDR3 is 13 amino acids. Trimming stripped 1 base from V and 5 bases from J, with 6 bases between.

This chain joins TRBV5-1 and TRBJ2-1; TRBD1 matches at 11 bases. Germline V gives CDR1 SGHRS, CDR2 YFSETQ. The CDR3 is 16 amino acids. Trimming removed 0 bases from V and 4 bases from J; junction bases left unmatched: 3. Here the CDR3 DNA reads TGCGCCAGCAGCTTGGTGGGGACAGGGGGGTACAATGAGCAGTTCTTC. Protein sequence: CASSLVGTGGYNEQFF.

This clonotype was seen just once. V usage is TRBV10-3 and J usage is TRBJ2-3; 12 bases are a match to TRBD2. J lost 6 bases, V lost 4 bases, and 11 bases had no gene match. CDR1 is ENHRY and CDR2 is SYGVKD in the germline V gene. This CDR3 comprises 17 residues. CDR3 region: CAISGRLAGENWDTQYF. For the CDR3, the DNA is TGTGCCATCAGTGGGCGACTAGCGGGGGAGAACTGGGATACGCAGTATTTT.

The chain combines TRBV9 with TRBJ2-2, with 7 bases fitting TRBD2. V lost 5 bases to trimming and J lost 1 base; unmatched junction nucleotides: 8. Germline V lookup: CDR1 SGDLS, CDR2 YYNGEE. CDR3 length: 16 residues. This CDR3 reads CASRPIREGNTGELFF. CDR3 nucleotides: TGTGCCAGCAGGCCCATAAGGGAGGGGAACACCGGGGAGCTGTTTTTT.

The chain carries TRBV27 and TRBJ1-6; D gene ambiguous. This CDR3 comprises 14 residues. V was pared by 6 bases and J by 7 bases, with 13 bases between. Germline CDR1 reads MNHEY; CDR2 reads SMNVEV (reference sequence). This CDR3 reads CASRGWEPNSPLHF. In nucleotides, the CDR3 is TGTGCCAGCAGAGGCTGGGAGCCCAATTCACCCCTCCACTTT.

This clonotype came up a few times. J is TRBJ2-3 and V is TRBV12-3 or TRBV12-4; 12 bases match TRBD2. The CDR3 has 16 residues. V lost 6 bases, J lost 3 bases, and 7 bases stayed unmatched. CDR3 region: CASSPGTSGLTDTQYF. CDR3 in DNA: TGTGCCAGCAGCCCAGGGACTAGCGGGTTGACAGATACGCAGTATTTT.

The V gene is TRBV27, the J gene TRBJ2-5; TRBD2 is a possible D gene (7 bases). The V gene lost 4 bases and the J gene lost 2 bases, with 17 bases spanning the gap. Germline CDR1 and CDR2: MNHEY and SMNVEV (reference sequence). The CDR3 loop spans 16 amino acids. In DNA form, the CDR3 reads TGTGCCAGCAGTTCCGTGGGGAGGGGGTTACAAGAGACCCAGTACTTC. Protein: CASSSVGRGLQETQYF.

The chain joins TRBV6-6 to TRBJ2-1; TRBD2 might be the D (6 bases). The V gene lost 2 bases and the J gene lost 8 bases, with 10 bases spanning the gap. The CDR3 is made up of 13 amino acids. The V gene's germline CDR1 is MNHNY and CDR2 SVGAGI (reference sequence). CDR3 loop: CASSYGGIDEQFF. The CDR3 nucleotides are TGTGCCAGCAGTTACGGGGGGATCGATGAGCAGTTCTTC.